The next 12 T cell receptor beta chains were all read from a single sample in a study of cytomegalovirus exposure and HLA in healthy donors. PCR employed 60 Vbeta and 13 Jbeta primers. Assay used: immunoSEQ multiplex PCR; TCRdb lists only in-frame clones, some missing. The data contain 200,000 or so clones, roughly 80% of them singletons. The specimen was PBMCs. The origin of the receptors is a girl aged 2 to 9 in good health and CMV-seronegative.

The chain joins TRBV13 to TRBJ1-3; D is unresolved. The V end lost 5 bases, the J end lost 0 bases, and 11 bases lay between the germline ends. The CDR3 loop spans 15 amino acids. Germline V CDR1 and CDR2: PRHDT, FYEKMQ (reference sequence). The CDR3 DNA sequence: TGTGCCAGCAGCGGTCGGGGTGACTCTGGAAACACCATATATTTT. Translating it yields CASSGRGDSGNTIYF.

This chain connects TRBV6-5 to TRBJ2-1, with a possible D match to TRBD2 (5 bases). The CDR3 sequence is 15 residues long. Germline V gene sequence: CDR1 MNHEY, CDR2 SVGAGI. The V and J ends lost 5 bases and 0 bases respectively, with 11 bases between them. This chain's CDR3 is CASSLKGLSYNEQFF. The CDR3 DNA reads as TGTGCCAGCAGTCTTAAAGGACTCTCCTACAATGAGCAGTTCTTC.

The rearrangement uses TRBV7-9 and TRBJ2-7, with TRBD2 matching 10 bases. The CDR3 is 15 residues long. After removal of 5 bases from V and 1 base from J, the junction contained 5 bases not matched to a gene. The germline CDR1 and CDR2 sequences are SEHNR and FQNEAQ (reference sequence). The CDR3 reads CASSPGLADSYEQYF. For the CDR3, the DNA is TGTGCCAGCAGCCCCGGACTAGCGGATTCCTACGAGCAGTACTTC.

This clone was counted once. This chain connects TRBV5-4 to TRBJ2-5, with 7 bases fitting TRBD1. This CDR3 spans 15 amino acids. The V gene's germline CDR1 is SGHNT and CDR2 YYREEE (reference sequence). The trim removed 0 bases at V and 3 bases at J, leaving 5 bases unmatched. The DNA of the CDR3 is TGTGCCAGCAGCTTGGCGACAGGGAAAAAAGAGACCCAGTACTTC. Translated, it gives CASSLATGKKETQYF.

CDR3 coding DNA: TGTGCCAGCAGTGAGGGCTTGGGTCAGCCCCAGCATTTT. This gives the protein CASSEGLGQPQHF. The chain employs TRBV6-5 and TRBJ1-5; D is unclear. The V end lost 5 bases, the J end lost 6 bases, and 11 bases lay between the germline ends. In germline, CDR1 is MNHEY, CDR2 SVGAGI. This CDR3 is built from 13 residues.

The chain joins TRBV25-1 to TRBJ2-1; 7 bases align to TRBD2. This CDR3 comprises 17 residues. Losses at the gene ends were 1 base for V and 4 bases for J; bases not matched to a gene: 10. Germline V gives CDR1 MGHDK, CDR2 SYGVNS. CDR3 sequence (DNA): TGTGCCAGCAGTGAATGGGAAAGGGAGGGAGAATACAATGAGCAGTTCTTC. Its translation: CASSEWEREGEYNEQFF.

The chain combines TRBV27 with TRBJ2-3; the D is unclear. Trimming shortened V by 2 bases and J by 2 bases, and 8 bases separated the two germline ends. The germline V gene has CDR1 MNHEY and CDR2 SMNVEV (reference sequence). The CDR3 loop spans 14 amino acids. The DNA for the CDR3 is TGTGCCAGCAGTTTAGTGGCCGACACAGATACGCAGTATTTT. It specifies CASSLVADTDTQYF.

The chain employs TRBV29-1 and TRBJ2-5; 7 bases are a match to TRBD1. Judging by the DNA end, TRBJ2-7 fits better; the J call may be wrong. From germline, CDR1 is SQVTM and CDR2 ANQGSEA. CDR3 length: 14 amino acids. This CDR3 reads CSVGDGTDTYEQYF. For the CDR3, the DNA is TGCAGCGTTGGGGACGGGACAGATACCTACGAGCAGTACTTC.

CDR3 sequence reads: CASSLGSQWGRAGTEAFF. The DNA for the CDR3 is TGTGCCAGCAGCTTGGGTTCTCAGTGGGGCAGGGCAGGAACTGAAGCTTTCTTT. This chain links TRBV5-6 with TRBJ1-1, with D perhaps TRBD1 (5 bases). The germline CDR1 and CDR2 sequences are SGHDT and YYEEEE. CDR3 length: 18 amino acids. Deletions cut 0 bases from V and 5 bases from J, with 23 bases between.

This CDR3 is CASRTAGQFLDEQFF. DNA of the CDR3: TGTGCCAGCAGGACGGCGGGACAGTTCTTGGATGAGCAGTTCTTC. The chain is built from TRBV6-5 and TRBJ2-1, with D perhaps matching TRBD1 (7 bases). The CDR3 runs 15 residues. V lost 6 bases, J lost 8 bases, and 20 bases lay in between. Germline-derived CDR1 and CDR2 are MNHEY and SVGAGI.

This clone appeared a single time. The CDR3 DNA reads TGTGCCAGCAGTTACTGGACTAGCGGGCAAGAGACCCAGTACTTC. This codes for CASSYWTSGQETQYF. The chain links TRBV6-6 to TRBJ2-5, with 11 bases that match TRBD2. This CDR3 contains 15 residues. Unmatched junction bases numbered 0, after V lost 1 base and J lost 2 bases. The V gene's germline CDR1 is MNHNY and CDR2 SVGAGI (reference sequence).

V and J are TRBV5-1 and TRBJ2-3; 9 bases are a match to TRBD2. Germline CDR1 is SGHRS and CDR2 is YFSETQ. V lost 3 bases to trimming and J lost 3 bases; unmatched junction nucleotides: 11. The CDR3 totals 17 residues. CDR3 sequence reads: CASSWISGTSRTDTQYF. The CDR3 nucleotides read TGCGCCAGCAGCTGGATCTCCGGGACTAGCAGGACAGATACGCAGTATTTT.